This T cell receptor (beta chain) originates from a study of T cell responses to AZD1222 COVID-19 vaccine. The study's findings and limits: The donors showed a predominance of white British ancestry and of females, with possible underestimation of clonal diversity.

Looked up from germline, CDR1 is LNHDA and CDR2 is SQIVND (reference sequence). The V gene lost 5 bases and the J gene lost 5 bases, with 9 bases spanning the gap. The CDR3 contains 12 residues. Comment on this clone: Its cognate antigen is unknown.

Clones were read by immunoSEQ multiplex PCR, and TCRdb kept only the in-frame ones, dropping some. Of about 120,000 clones detected, less than 95% appear once; the ten largest clones hold less than 6.5%. This TCR was recovered from an adult in good health. This chain connects TRBV19 to TRBJ1-1, with TRBD1 as a possible D gene (6 bases). The input for sequencing was peripheral blood, taken on day 0 of AZD1222 vaccination. In DNA, the CDR3 is TGTGCCAGTAGTGTCAGGGGTACTGAAGCTTTCTTT. Protein sequence: CASSVRGTEAFF.